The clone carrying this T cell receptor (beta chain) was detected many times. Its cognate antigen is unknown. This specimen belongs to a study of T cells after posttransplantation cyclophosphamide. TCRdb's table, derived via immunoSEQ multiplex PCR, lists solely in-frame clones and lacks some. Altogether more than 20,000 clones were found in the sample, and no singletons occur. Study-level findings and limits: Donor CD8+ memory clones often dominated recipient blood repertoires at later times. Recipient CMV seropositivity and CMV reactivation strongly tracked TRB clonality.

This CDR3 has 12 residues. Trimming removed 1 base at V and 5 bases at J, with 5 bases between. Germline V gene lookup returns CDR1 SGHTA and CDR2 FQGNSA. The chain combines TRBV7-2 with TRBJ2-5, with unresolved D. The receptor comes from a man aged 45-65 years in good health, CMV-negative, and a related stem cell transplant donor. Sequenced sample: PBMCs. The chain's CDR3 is CASSLVRETQYF. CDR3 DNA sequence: TGTGCCAGCAGCTTAGTCCGGGAGACCCAGTACTTC.